This T cell receptor beta chain was profiled in a study of graft-versus-host responses after intestinal transplantation (dated by TCRdb to about 2021). Some background on the complete study: Recipients received multivisceral, liver-intestinal, or isolated intestinal transplants. A cohort of 24 intestinal transplant recipients, including one retransplant, was enrolled, and a few patients lacking pretransplant specimens were excluded. Graft-versus-host and host-versus-graft alloreactive T cell clones were tracked in the graft, circulation and bone marrow after intestinal transplantation using bulk TCR-beta CDR3 sequencing. Rather than going through the commercial service, samples from a few later patients were sequenced in-house on an Illumina MiSeq and processed with MiXCR. Donor T cell macrochimerism was defined as a peak of at least 4% donor T cells among recipient peripheral blood mononuclear cells. All recipients received anti-thymocyte globulin induction followed by maintenance tacrolimus and steroids for three to four years. Alloreactive clones were identified by sequencing pre-transplant mixed lymphocyte reaction products and comparing these products with unstimulated pre-transplant donor and recipient T cells.

With regard to this clone: Its antigen remains undetermined. No base qualities exist here, and no much larger clone lies one base off it.

General study outcomes and caveats: Early after transplant, peak levels of circulating GvH clones were associated with declines in HvG clones. Patients with donor T cell macrochimerism had high GvH to HvG T cell clonal ratios in their allografts. GvH clones were detected in recipient bone marrow, and some appeared earlier in ileal mucosa or blood, consistent with an intestinal mucosal origin. Conclusions were limited by the relatively low number and heterogeneity of intestinal transplant patients.

What this sample's time point label stands for: cells obtained before transplantation from donor or recipient. CD3+CD4+ and CD3+CD8+ populations were FACS-sorted from unstimulated pre-transplant donor and recipient cells taken from spleen or lymph nodes. V is cut by 2 bases and J by 5 bases, and the space between the germline ends is 5 bases. Including cysteine and phenylalanine, the CDR3 has 12 amino acids. Kept here is only the CDR3 DNA, which spans 36 bases and is read in frame from base 1. From the germline V gene, CDR1 is LGHNT and CDR2 is FRNRAP. Library prep was done by the immunoSEQ multiplex PCR assay. For most patients, genomic DNA was isolated with the Qiagen DNeasy Blood and Tissue Kit and shipped frozen to Adaptive Biotechnologies for TCR sequencing. For most patients, high-throughput TCR-beta CDR3 sequencing of genomic DNA was performed by Adaptive Biotechnologies. The study's own analysis went as follows. Adaptive's ImmunoSEQ software was the source of the TCR sequencing data for about 18 patients, while three other patients were processed with MiXCR and VDJtools. To correct CD4 versus CD8 sorting errors, any sequence found in both subsets at a frequency ratio below 5:1 was removed. CDR3 nucleotide sequences shared between donor and recipient were removed because the origin of such sequences could not be assigned. To be classed as alloreactive, a clone needed at least 2-fold expansion over unstimulated cells and a minimum CFSE-low frequency of 0.002% (template counts) or 0.001% (read counts). Clones detected in sequenced pre-transplant spleen, lymph node, or MLR CFSE-low populations of the donor or recipient were defined as mappable. The cumulative frequency of alloreactive clones was calculated as a percentage of all sequences, weighted by copy number. TCRdb stores this immuneACCESS table with in-frame sequences only. Part of the clones is absent; in the studies checked, under half of the shortfall reflects unresolved V genes, and no reason is known for the rest. That table furnishes V, J and clone size, whereas the DNA furnished D and trimming. The sample contains about 26,000 clones, 82% of them found a single time. In total, the top ten clones hold roughly 0.7% of the sample.

The sample was unstimulated CD4+ T cells sorted from spleen or lymph node cells, taken before intestinal transplant. The TCR comes from a human donor who received an intestinal transplant. The rearranged segments are TRBV12-5 and TRBJ2-3, with the D gene call left open. The nucleotide sequence is TGTGCTAGTGGTTTGATGCTAGATACGCAGTATTTT. Translated, this is CASGLMLDTQYF.